This T cell receptor beta chain was retrieved from a study of beta chain features in type 1 diabetes. Study conclusions and caveats: PCR, the amplification step, might favor shorter templates, equally in patients and controls. For type 1 diabetes patients, VDJ junctions showed fewer insertions and more deletions.

This CDR3 is built from 12 residues. Per the germline V gene, CDR1 is SGHTA and CDR2 is FQGNSA. Trimming at V came to 5 bases and at J to 7 bases, leaving 4 bases not matched to a gene. Expressed TCRB transcripts were sequenced, since all the RNA that had been isolated was reverse transcribed. The protocol was immunoSEQ multiplex PCR, while the TCRdb copy is restricted to in-frame clones and leaves out a portion. The data contain 130,000 to 150,000 clones, roughly a tenth of them singletons. Concerning this clone itself: Its antigen is undetermined.

Specimen: naive CD4+ T cells from blood. This TCR derives from a man younger than 30 in good health. This rearrangement joins TRBV7-2 to TRBJ2-7; 8 positions match TRBD1. CDR3 region: CASSPGTGEQYF. Written as DNA, the CDR3 is TGTGCCAGCAGCCCCGGGACAGGTGAGCAGTACTTC.